These 17 T cell receptor beta chains were all obtained from the same sample, sequenced in a study of T cell responses to AZD1222 COVID-19 vaccine. TCRdb's table, derived via immunoSEQ multiplex PCR, lists solely in-frame clones and lacks some. Among approximately 97,000 clones listed, approximately 90% were seen once. Specimen: peripheral blood, collected on day 0 of AZD1222 vaccination. Receptors originate from an adult in good health.

This sequence joins TRBV6-5 and TRBJ2-1; D is uncertain. CDR3 size: 13 residues. The V and J ends lost 7 bases and 3 bases respectively, with 10 bases between them. From germline, CDR1 is MNHEY and CDR2 SVGAGI. CDR3 coding DNA: TGTGCCAGCATTTCCACAGTCTACAATGAGCAGTTCTTC. It encodes CASISTVYNEQFF.

The chain has TRBV24-1 and TRBJ2-2; D possibly corresponds to TRBD1 (5 bases). The CDR3 is 15 residues long. Germline V gene sequence: CDR1 KGHDR, CDR2 SFDVKD. Trimming took off 4 bases at V and 0 bases at J, with 8 bases between the two ends. The CDR3 sequence: CATSDTQANTGELFF. The CDR3 nucleotides read TGTGCCACCAGTGACACACAGGCGAACACCGGGGAGCTGTTTTTT.

The count of this clone is one. J is TRBJ2-7 and V is TRBV5-1; the match to TRBD2 covers 8 bases. V lost 8 bases, J lost 1 base, and 8 bases stayed unmatched. The germline CDR1 and CDR2 sequences are SGHRS and YFSETQ. The CDR3 has 14 residues. The CDR3 sequence: CASRREGMSYEQYF. CDR3 DNA sequence: TGCGCCAGTAGACGGGAGGGCATGTCCTACGAGCAGTACTTC.

This chain joins TRBV2 and TRBJ2-1; D possibly matches TRBD1 or TRBD2 (6 bases each). Germline V gene lookup returns CDR1 SNHLY and CDR2 FYNNEI. Trimming pared 5 bases from V and 9 bases from J, leaving 29 bases between. This CDR3 region has 18 residues. The chain's CDR3 is CASSTQRGESGPLGEQFF. The CDR3 coding sequence is TGTGCCAGCAGTACCCAAAGGGGGGAATCGGGTCCTTTAGGTGAGCAGTTCTTC.

The chain has TRBV19 and TRBJ1-2; D call uncertain. This CDR3 comprises 12 residues. Germline values: CDR1 LNHDA, CDR2 SQIVND (reference sequence). Trimming left V 3 bases short and J 6 bases short, with 8 bases between. The CDR3 loop reads CASSIHSNGYTF. Here the CDR3 DNA reads TGTGCCAGTAGTATTCACAGTAATGGCTACACCTTC.

The V call is TRBV11-2, the J call TRBJ2-1; TRBD2 matches at 7 bases. The trim removed 2 bases at V and 8 bases at J, leaving 9 bases unmatched. This CDR3 is 15 amino acids long. CDR1 is SGHAT, CDR2 FQNNGV, per germline. CDR3 region: CASSLKLGGSDEQFF. DNA for the CDR3: TGTGCCAGCAGCTTAAAATTAGGCGGGAGCGATGAGCAGTTCTTC.

DNA of the CDR3: TGTGCCACCAGTATGGAGCGGGGGGGGTACAATGAGCAGTTCTTC. This codes for CATSMERGGYNEQFF. V usage is TRBV24-1 and J usage is TRBJ2-1; 10 nucleotides line up with TRBD2. The junction had 5 bases not matched to a gene; V was cut back by 6 bases and J by 4 bases. CDR3 size: 15 residues. Germline V gives CDR1 KGHDR, CDR2 SFDVKD.

J is TRBJ2-7 and V is TRBV5-6, with 7 bases that match TRBD1. Per the germline V gene, CDR1 is SGHDT and CDR2 is YYEEEE. This CDR3 spans 15 amino acids. The junction had 7 bases not matched to a gene; V was cut back by 1 base and J by 3 bases. For the CDR3, the DNA is TGTGCCAGCAGCTTGTCTCCGGGACAGAGCTACGAGCAGTACTTC. The encoded protein is CASSLSPGQSYEQYF. Complete variable domain (other parts from reference TRBV5-6 and TRBJ2-7): DAGVTQSPTHLIKTRGQQVTLRCSPKSGHDTVSWYQQALGQGPQFIFQYYEEEERQRGNFPDRFSGHQFPNYSSELNVNALLLGDSALYLCASSLSPGQSYEQYFGPGTRLTVT.

In its sample, this clone was seen a few times. The rearrangement joins TRBV6-5 to TRBJ2-2; the match to TRBD1 covers 7 bases. This CDR3 comprises 15 residues. The germline V gene encodes CDR1 MNHEY and CDR2 SVGAGI. The J segment lost 6 bases and the V segment lost 7 bases, leaving 11 bases of the junction unmatched. The CDR3, as DNA: TGTGCCAGCAAAGGGACAGACCAGACCTCCGGGGAGCTGTTTTTT. This sequence encodes CASKGTDQTSGELFF.

This chain links TRBV27 with TRBJ1-1; D uncertain. V was trimmed by 7 bases and J by 1 base, leaving 7 bases between them. This CDR3 has 12 residues. CDR1 and CDR2 (germline): MNHEY, SMNVEV (reference sequence). The CDR3 is CASKGSNTEAFF. CDR3 coding DNA: TGTGCCAGCAAGGGTTCGAACACTGAAGCTTTCTTT.

The chain recombines TRBV14 with TRBJ2-1; D may be TRBD1 (6 bases). V lost 1 base and J 10 bases, leaving 17 bases between the germline ends. CDR1 SGHDN and CDR2 FVKESK come from the germline V gene. The CDR3 is 15 amino acids. The CDR3 spells CASSQGRQVSREQFF. The CDR3 DNA follows: TGTGCCAGCAGCCAAGGTAGACAGGTCTCGAGGGAGCAGTTCTTC.

The chain recombines TRBV18 with TRBJ1-1; 9 nucleotides line up with TRBD1. Unmatched junction bases numbered 6, after V lost 3 bases and J lost 4 bases. The CDR3 totals 15 residues. Looked up from germline, CDR1 is KGHSH and CDR2 is LQKENI. CDR3 protein: CASSPVPGQGTEAFF. The CDR3 nucleotides read TGTGCCAGCTCACCTGTCCCGGGACAGGGCACTGAAGCTTTCTTT.

This clone was observed once. This chain links TRBV9 with TRBJ2-2; 11 positions match TRBD2. Germline V gene lookup returns CDR1 SGDLS and CDR2 YYNGEE. The CDR3 has 16 residues. After removal of 6 bases from V and 3 bases from J, the junction contained 7 bases not matched to a gene. The DNA for the CDR3 is TGTGCCAGCAAAGCGGCACTAGCGGGAGACACCGGGGAGCTGTTTTTT. Encoded protein: CASKAALAGDTGELFF. Combining the CDR3 with reference TRBV9 and TRBJ2-2 gives the whole variable domain DSGVTQTPKHLITATGQRVTLRCSPRSGDLSVYWYQQSLDQGLQFLIQYYNGEERAKGNILERFSAQQFPDLHSELNLSSLELGDSALYFCASKAALAGDTGELFFGEGSRLTVL.

V is TRBV7-2 and J is TRBJ2-3; TRBD2 agrees at 7 bases. This CDR3 comprises 16 residues. J gave up 0 bases and V 1 base, and 4 bases lay outside the gene matches. Germline values: CDR1 SGHTA, CDR2 FQGNSA. This chain's CDR3 is CASSLGLGGSTDTQYF. The CDR3 region has the DNA TGTGCCAGCAGCTTAGGGCTCGGGGGGAGCACAGATACGCAGTATTTT.

This chain connects TRBV5-1 to TRBJ1-1; 8 positions match TRBD1. This CDR3 has 14 residues. V lost 2 bases, J lost 4 bases, and 4 bases stayed unmatched. Looked up from germline, CDR1 is SGHRS and CDR2 is YFSETQ. Written as DNA, the CDR3 is TGCGCCAGCAGCTTCGGACAGGGAGGCACTGAAGCTTTCTTT. As protein: CASSFGQGGTEAFF.

This clone was seen ten or more times. This rearrangement joins TRBV6-2 or TRBV6-3 to TRBJ2-1; D possibly matches TRBD1 or TRBD2 (5 bases each). V was pared by 4 bases and J by 15 bases, with 16 bases between. This CDR3 has 12 amino acids. From germline, CDR1 is MNHEY and CDR2 SVGEGT. The CDR3 DNA follows: TGTGCCAGCAGTTTGAGGGGCCTAAACCCGTTCTTC. Translation gives CASSLRGLNPFF.

This clone is a singleton in its sample. The chain has TRBV12-3 or TRBV12-4 and TRBJ1-2, with D possibly matching TRBD1 (6 bases). The CDR3 consists of 12 residues. V shed 4 bases and J shed 8 bases, with 11 bases lying between them. The CDR3 sequence: CASSYRVEGYTF. The DNA for the CDR3 is TGTGCCAGCAGTTACAGGGTAGAAGGCTACACCTTC.